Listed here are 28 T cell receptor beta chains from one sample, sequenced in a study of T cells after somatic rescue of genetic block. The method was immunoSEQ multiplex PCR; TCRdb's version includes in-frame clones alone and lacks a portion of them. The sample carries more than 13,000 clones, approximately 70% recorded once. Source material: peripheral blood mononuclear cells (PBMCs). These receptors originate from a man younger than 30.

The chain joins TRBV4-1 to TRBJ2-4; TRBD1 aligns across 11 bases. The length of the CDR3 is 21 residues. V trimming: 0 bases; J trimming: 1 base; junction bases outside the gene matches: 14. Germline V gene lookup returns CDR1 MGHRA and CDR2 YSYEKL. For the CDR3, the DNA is TGCGCCAGCAGCCAAGATCTAAGGGACAGGGGGTTTTGTGGGGCCAAAAACATTCAGTACTTC. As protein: CASSQDLRDRGFCGAKNIQYF.

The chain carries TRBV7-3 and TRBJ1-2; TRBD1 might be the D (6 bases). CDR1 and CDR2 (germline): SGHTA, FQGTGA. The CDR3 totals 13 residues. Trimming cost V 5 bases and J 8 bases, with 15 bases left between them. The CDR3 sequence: CASSPQGLWGYTF. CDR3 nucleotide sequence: TGTGCCAGCAGCCCACAGGGTCTATGGGGCTACACCTTC.

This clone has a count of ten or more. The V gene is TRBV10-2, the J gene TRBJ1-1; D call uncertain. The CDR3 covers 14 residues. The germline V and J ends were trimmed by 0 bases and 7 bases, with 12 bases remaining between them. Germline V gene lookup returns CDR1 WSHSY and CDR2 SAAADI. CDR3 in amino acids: CASSESRAPYEAFF. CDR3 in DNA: TGCGCCAGCAGTGAGTCTCGGGCCCCTTATGAAGCTTTCTTT.

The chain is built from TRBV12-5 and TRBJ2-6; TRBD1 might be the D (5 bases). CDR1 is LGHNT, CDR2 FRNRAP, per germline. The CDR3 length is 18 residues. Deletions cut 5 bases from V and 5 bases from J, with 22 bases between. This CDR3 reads CASGHCDAGQSRANVLTF. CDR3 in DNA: TGTGCTAGTGGTCACTGTGATGCAGGACAAAGTCGGGCCAACGTCCTGACTTTC.

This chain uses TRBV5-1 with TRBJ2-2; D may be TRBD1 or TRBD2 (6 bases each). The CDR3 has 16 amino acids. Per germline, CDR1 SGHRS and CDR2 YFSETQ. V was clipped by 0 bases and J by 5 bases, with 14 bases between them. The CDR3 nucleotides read TGCGCCAGCAGCTTGGTTGGGGGGCTGCGGACCGGGGAGCTGTTTTTT. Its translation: CASSLVGGLRTGELFF.

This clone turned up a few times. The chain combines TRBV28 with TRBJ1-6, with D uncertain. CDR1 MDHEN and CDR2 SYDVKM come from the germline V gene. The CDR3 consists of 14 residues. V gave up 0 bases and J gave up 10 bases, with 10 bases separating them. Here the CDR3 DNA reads TGTGCCAGCAGTTTATGGGGGAGCAGGTCACCCCTCCACTTT. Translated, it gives CASSLWGSRSPLHF.

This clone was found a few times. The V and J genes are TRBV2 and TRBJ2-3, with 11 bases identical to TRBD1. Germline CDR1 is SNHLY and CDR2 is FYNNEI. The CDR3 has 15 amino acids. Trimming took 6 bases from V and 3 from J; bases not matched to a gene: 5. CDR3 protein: CASRSGTGGTDTQYF. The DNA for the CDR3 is TGTGCCAGCAGGTCTGGGACAGGGGGGACAGATACGCAGTATTTT.

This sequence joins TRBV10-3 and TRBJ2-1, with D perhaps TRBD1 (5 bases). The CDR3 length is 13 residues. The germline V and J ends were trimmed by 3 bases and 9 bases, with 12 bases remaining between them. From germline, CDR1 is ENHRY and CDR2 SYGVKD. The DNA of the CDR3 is TGTGCCATCAGTGACCAAACAGGAACTGAGCAGTTCTTC. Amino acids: CAISDQTGTEQFF.

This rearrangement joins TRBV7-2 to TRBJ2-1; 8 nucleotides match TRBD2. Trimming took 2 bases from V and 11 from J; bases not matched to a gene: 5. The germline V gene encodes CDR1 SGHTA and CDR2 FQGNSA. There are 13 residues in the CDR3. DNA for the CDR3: TGTGCCAGCAGCTTAAGACTAGCGAACCAGCAGTTCTTC. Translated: CASSLRLANQQFF.

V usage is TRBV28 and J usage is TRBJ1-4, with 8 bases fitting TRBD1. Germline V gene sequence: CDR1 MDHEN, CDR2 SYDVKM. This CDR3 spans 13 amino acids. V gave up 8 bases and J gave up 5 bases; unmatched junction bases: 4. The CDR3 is CASGQGANEKLFF. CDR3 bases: TGTGCCAGCGGACAGGGCGCCAATGAAAAACTGTTTTTT.

The DNA of the CDR3 is TGTGCCATCAGTGAGGCACGGCTAAACTATGGCTACACCTTC. Translated, it gives CAISEARLNYGYTF. The J gene is TRBJ1-2, the V gene TRBV10-3; D unclear. V lost 2 bases, J lost 2 bases, and 9 bases lay in between. The CDR3 runs 14 residues. Germline V gene sequence: CDR1 ENHRY, CDR2 SYGVKD.

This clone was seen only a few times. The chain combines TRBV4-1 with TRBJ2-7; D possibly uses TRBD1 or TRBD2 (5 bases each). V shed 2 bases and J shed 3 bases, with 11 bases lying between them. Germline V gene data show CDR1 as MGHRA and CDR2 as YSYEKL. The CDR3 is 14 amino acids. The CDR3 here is CASSQLRGHYEQYF. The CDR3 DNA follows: TGCGCCAGCAGCCAACTCCGGGGCCACTACGAGCAGTACTTC.

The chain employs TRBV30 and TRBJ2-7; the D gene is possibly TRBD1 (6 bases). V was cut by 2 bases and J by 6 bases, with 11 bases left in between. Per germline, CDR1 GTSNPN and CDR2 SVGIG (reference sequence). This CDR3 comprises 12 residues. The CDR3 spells CAWSWTAGEQYF. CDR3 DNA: TGTGCCTGGAGTTGGACAGCAGGCGAGCAGTACTTC.

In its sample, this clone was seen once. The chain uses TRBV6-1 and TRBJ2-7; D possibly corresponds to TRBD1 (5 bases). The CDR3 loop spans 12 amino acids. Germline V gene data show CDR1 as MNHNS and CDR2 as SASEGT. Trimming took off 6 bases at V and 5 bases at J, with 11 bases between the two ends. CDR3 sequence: CASRKQVDEQYF. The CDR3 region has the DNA TGTGCCAGCAGAAAACAGGTGGACGAGCAGTACTTC.

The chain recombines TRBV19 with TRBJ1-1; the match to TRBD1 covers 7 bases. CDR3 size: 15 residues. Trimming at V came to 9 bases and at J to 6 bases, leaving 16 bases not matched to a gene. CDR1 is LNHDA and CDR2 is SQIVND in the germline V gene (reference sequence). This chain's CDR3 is CASSGRGRGRAEAFF. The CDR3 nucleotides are TGTGCCAGCTCGGGGAGGGGGCGAGGTAGAGCTGAAGCTTTCTTT.

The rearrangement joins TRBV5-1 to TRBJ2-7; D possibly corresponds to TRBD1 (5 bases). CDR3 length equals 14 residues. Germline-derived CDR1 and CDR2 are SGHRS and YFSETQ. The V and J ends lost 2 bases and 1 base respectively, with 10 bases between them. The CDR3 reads CASSLSTGSYEQYF. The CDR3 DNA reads TGCGCCAGCAGCTTATCAACAGGATCCTACGAGCAGTACTTC.

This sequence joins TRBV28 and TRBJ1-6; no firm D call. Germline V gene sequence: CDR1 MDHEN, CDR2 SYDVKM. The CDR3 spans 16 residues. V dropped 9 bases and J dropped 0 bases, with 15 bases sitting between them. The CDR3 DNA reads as TGTGCCAGTTTAATGGGTTTGAGCTCCTATAATTCACCCCTCCACTTT. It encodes CASLMGLSSYNSPLHF.

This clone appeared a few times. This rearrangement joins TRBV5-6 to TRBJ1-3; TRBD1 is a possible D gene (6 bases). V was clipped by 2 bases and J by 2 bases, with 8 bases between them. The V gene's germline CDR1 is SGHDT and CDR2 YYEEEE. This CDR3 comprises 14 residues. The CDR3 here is CASSFGTPGNTIYF. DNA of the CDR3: TGTGCCAGCAGCTTCGGGACACCTGGAAACACCATATATTTT.

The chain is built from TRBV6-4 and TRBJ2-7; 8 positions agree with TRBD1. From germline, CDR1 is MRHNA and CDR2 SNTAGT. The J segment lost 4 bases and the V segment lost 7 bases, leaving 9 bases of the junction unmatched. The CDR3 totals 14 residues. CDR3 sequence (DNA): TGTGCCAGCACTAGATACAGGGGGTTATACGAGCAGTACTTC. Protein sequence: CASTRYRGLYEQYF.

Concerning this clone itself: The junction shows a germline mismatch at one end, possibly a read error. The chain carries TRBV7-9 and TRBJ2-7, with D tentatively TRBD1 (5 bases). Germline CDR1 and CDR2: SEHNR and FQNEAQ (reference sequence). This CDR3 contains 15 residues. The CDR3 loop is CAGSPTKGLTYEQYF. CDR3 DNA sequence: TGTGCCGGCAGCCCAACAAAGGGGCTCACCTACGAGCAGTACTTC.

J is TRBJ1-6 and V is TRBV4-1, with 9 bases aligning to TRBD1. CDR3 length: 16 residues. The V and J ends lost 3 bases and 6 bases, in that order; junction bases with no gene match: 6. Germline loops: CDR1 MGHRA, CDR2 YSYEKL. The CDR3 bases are TGCGCCAGCAGCCAGACAGACAGGGGGTTTAATTCACCCCTCCACTTT. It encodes CASSQTDRGFNSPLHF.

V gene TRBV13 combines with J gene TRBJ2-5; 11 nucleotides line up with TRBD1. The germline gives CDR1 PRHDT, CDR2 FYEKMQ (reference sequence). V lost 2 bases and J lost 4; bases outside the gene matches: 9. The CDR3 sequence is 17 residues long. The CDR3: CASSLQGQGGVRETQYF. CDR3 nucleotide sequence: TGTGCCAGCAGCTTACAGGGACAGGGGGGGGTCCGAGAGACCCAGTACTTC.

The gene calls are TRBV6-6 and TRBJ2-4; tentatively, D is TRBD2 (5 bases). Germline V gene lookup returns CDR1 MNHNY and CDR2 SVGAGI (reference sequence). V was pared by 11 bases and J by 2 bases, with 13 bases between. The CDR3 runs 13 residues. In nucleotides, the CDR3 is TGTGCCGGGAGCTTCTCAACCAAAAACATTCAGTACTTC. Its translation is CAGSFSTKNIQYF.

The CDR3 DNA sequence: TGTGCCAGCAGTTTCCCGGGACAGGGTGGGTTTGAAGCTTTCTTT. It translates to CASSFPGQGGFEAFF. V usage is TRBV6-5 and J usage is TRBJ1-1; 9 bases are a match to TRBD1. The V gene's germline CDR1 is MNHEY and CDR2 SVGAGI. The CDR3 runs to 15 residues. Trimming took 4 bases from V and 7 from J; bases not matched to a gene: 10.

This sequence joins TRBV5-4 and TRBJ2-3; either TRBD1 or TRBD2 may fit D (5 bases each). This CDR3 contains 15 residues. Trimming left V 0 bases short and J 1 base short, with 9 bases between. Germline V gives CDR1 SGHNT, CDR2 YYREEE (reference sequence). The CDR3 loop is CASSLGRDGTDTQYF. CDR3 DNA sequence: TGTGCCAGCAGCTTGGGCAGGGACGGCACAGATACGCAGTATTTT.

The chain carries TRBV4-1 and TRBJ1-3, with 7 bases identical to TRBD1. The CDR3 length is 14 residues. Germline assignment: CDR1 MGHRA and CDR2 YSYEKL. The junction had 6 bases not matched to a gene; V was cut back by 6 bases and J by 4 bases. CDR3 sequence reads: CASRGSGQGNTIYF. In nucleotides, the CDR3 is TGCGCCAGCAGGGGGTCGGGACAGGGAAACACCATATATTTT.

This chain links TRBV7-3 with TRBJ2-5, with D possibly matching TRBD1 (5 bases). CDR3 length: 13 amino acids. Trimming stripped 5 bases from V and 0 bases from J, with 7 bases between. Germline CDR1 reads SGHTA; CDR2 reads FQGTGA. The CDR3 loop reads CASSRGYQETQYF. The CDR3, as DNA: TGTGCCAGCAGCAGGGGCTACCAAGAGACCCAGTACTTC.

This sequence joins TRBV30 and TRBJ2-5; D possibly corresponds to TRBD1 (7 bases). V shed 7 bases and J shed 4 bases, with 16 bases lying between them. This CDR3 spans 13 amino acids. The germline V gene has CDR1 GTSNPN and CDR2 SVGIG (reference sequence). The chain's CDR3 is CAFDRDWRETQYF. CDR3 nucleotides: TGTGCCTTCGACAGGGACTGGAGAGAGACCCAGTACTTC.